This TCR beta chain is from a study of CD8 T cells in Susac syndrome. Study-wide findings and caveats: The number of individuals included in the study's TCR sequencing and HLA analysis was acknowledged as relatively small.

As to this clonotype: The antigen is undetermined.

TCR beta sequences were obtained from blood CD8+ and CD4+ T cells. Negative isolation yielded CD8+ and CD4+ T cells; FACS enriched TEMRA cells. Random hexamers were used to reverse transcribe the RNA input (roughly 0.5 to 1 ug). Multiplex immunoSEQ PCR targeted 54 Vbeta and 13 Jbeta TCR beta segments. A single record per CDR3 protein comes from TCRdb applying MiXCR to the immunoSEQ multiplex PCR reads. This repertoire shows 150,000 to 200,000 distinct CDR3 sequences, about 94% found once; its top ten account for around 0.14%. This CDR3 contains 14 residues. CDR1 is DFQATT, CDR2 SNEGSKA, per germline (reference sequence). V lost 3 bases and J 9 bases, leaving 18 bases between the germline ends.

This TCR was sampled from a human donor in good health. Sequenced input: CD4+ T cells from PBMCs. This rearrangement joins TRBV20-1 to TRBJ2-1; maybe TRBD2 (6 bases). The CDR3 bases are TGCAGTGCTAGCAACCGACTAGGGTCTTCTGAGCAGTTCTTC. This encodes CSASNRLGSSEQFF.